The 28 T cell receptor beta chains below were found in one sample sequenced in a study of PD-L1 blockade in urothelial cancer. Time point of the sample: pretreatment peripheral blood. Generated by immunoSEQ multiplex PCR, the TCRdb table keeps only in-frame clones and is missing some. This repertoire shows some 44,000 clones, 75% to 85% found once; its top ten account for around 15%. The sequenced sample was PBMCs, obtained around atezolizumab (anti-PD-L1) treatment. These receptors all come from a man aged 60 to 75 with urothelial cancer.

This chain uses TRBV4-1 with TRBJ2-2; 10 nucleotides agree with TRBD2. The ends lost 4 bases at V and 6 bases at J; junction bases unmatched: 14. CDR3 length equals 18 residues. In germline, CDR1 is MGHRA, CDR2 YSYEKL. CDR3 loop: CASSPDASGSSFPGELFF. In DNA, the CDR3 is TGCGCCAGCAGCCCGGACGCTAGCGGGAGTTCTTTCCCCGGGGAGCTGTTTTTT.

The chain links TRBV4-2 to TRBJ2-2; D is perhaps TRBD1 (6 bases). V lost 4 bases and J lost 3, with 12 bases in between. Germline-derived CDR1 and CDR2 are LGHNA and YNFKEQ. The CDR3 sequence is 15 residues long. The CDR3 loop is CASSPRDTYTGELFF. CDR3 bases: TGTGCCAGCAGCCCCCGGGACACTTACACCGGGGAGCTGTTTTTT.

In this sample, this clone turned up once. The chain carries TRBV5-1 and TRBJ2-1; 12 nucleotides agree with TRBD1. The length of the CDR3 is 17 residues. The V gene's germline CDR1 is SGHRS and CDR2 YFSETQ. V was pared by 3 bases and J by 6 bases, with 10 bases of the junction left unmatched. CDR3 coding DNA: TGCGCCAGCAGCTGGATGTTCCGGGACAGGGGGCTCAATGAGCAGTTCTTC. Protein sequence: CASSWMFRDRGLNEQFF. Full variable domain (missing parts from reference TRBV5-1 and TRBJ2-1): KAGVTQTPRYLIKTRGQQVTLSCSPISGHRSVSWYQQTPGQGLQFLFEYFSETQRNKGNFPGRFSGRQFSNSRSEMNVSTLELGDSALYLCASSWMFRDRGLNEQFFGPGTRLTVL.

Only a few counts were recorded for this clone. The rearrangement uses TRBV18 and TRBJ2-7; D might be TRBD1 (6 bases). V was shortened by 6 bases and J by 3 bases, with 21 bases between the two germline ends. The CDR3 contains 16 residues. Germline CDR1 reads KGHSH; CDR2 reads LQKENI. The CDR3 region is CASSERGRGPYYEQYF. CDR3 coding DNA: TGTGCCAGCTCGGAGAGGGGCAGGGGCCCTTACTACGAGCAGTACTTC.

The chain joins TRBV5-1 to TRBJ1-1, with a possible D match to TRBD1 (6 bases). V lost 5 bases and J lost 1, with 12 bases in between. CDR1 SGHRS and CDR2 YFSETQ come from the germline V gene. The CDR3 is made up of 14 amino acids. DNA of the CDR3: TGCGCCAGCAGGCGACAGGACAGGAACACTGAAGCTTTCTTT. It is translated as CASRRQDRNTEAFF.

The V and J genes are TRBV7-9 and TRBJ2-6, with TRBD1 as a possible D gene (6 bases). CDR1 SEHNR and CDR2 FQNEAQ come from the germline V gene (reference sequence). V lost 1 base and J lost 5, with 15 bases in between. This CDR3 comprises 17 residues. CDR3 DNA sequence: TGTGCCAGCAGCTTAGAGTCCCGGACAGTGTGGGCCAACGTCCTGACTTTC. It encodes CASSLESRTVWANVLTF.

V is TRBV11-2 and J is TRBJ1-2; 7 bases line up with TRBD1. V shed 5 bases, J shed 4 bases, and the junction held 4 bases outside the gene matches. The CDR3 loop spans 13 amino acids. Germline V lookup: CDR1 SGHAT, CDR2 FQNNGV. DNA of the CDR3: TGTGCCAGCAGCGAGGACAGGACCTATGGCTACACCTTC. Its protein is CASSEDRTYGYTF. The full variable domain, rest sourced from reference TRBV11-2 and TRBJ1-2, is EAGVAQSPRYKIIEKRQSVAFWCNPISGHATLYWYQQILGQGPKLLIQFQNNGVVDDSQLPKDRFSAERLKGVDSTLKIQPAKLEDSAVYLCASSEDRTYGYTFGSGTRLTVV.

The rearrangement uses TRBV13 and TRBJ2-7; D may be TRBD1 (5 bases). Deletions cut 4 bases from V and 3 bases from J, with 10 bases between. Germline V gene sequence: CDR1 PRHDT, CDR2 FYEKMQ (reference sequence). CDR3 length: 13 amino acids. The CDR3 region has the DNA TGTGCCAGCAGCTCAGAACAGGACTACGAGCAGTACTTC. This gives the protein CASSSEQDYEQYF.

This chain links TRBV4-3 with TRBJ2-1; TRBD2 agrees at 10 bases. The V gene end was trimmed by 0 bases and the J gene end by 5 bases; junction bases not matched to a gene: 4. CDR1 and CDR2 from the germline V gene are LGHNA and YSLEER. The CDR3 has 16 amino acids. CDR3 coding DNA: TGCGCCAGCAGCCAAGAGGCTAGCGGGAGTCACAATGAGCAGTTCTTC. Protein: CASSQEASGSHNEQFF.

The chain recombines TRBV10-3 with TRBJ1-1; perhaps TRBD1 as D (5 bases). V lost 10 bases to trimming and J lost 4 bases, with 19 bases between them. Germline loops: CDR1 ENHRY, CDR2 SYGVKD. CDR3 length equals 14 residues. The CDR3 protein is CASGGENWRTEAFF. In DNA, the CDR3 is TGTGCCAGCGGAGGGGAGAACTGGCGCACTGAAGCTTTCTTT.

The chain recombines TRBV11-2 with TRBJ2-7; TRBD2 matches at 10 bases. This CDR3 comprises 15 residues. Germline V gene lookup returns CDR1 SGHAT and CDR2 FQNNGV. The V and J ends lost 5 bases and 7 bases, in that order; junction bases with no gene match: 11. The CDR3 reads CASSISGRAEGEQYF. The CDR3 DNA reads as TGTGCCAGCAGCATCAGCGGGAGGGCCGAGGGAGAGCAGTACTTC.

This clone was detected a few times. Here the CDR3 DNA reads TGTGCCATCAGTGAGGGCAGACACGCAACTAATGAAAAACTGTTTTTT. This gives the protein CAISEGRHATNEKLFF. The chain is built from TRBV10-3 and TRBJ1-4; D is unresolved. V gave up 2 bases and J gave up 0 bases, with 10 bases separating them. CDR3 length: 16 amino acids. Germline V gene lookup returns CDR1 ENHRY and CDR2 SYGVKD.

The table lists this clone with a count of one. At the DNA level, this CDR3 is encoded by other sequences in the same sample as well. The rearrangement links TRBV19 to TRBJ2-7; 7 bases are a match to TRBD2. This CDR3 region has 12 residues. Germline V gene lookup returns CDR1 LNHDA and CDR2 SQIVND (reference sequence). Trimming at V came to 4 bases and at J to 4 bases, leaving 1 base not matched to a gene. The chain's CDR3 is CASSRGGYEQYF. The CDR3 DNA follows: TGTGCCAGTAGTAGGGGGGGTTACGAGCAGTACTTC.

This clone was observed a handful of times. The chain combines TRBV18 with TRBJ1-2, with D possibly being TRBD1 (6 bases). Trimming took 6 bases from V and 2 from J, leaving 10 bases between them. Germline V lookup: CDR1 KGHSH, CDR2 LQKENI. The CDR3 totals 13 residues. CDR3 amino acids: CASSPDRNYGYTF. In nucleotides, the CDR3 is TGTGCCAGCTCGCCCGACAGGAACTATGGCTACACCTTC.

This chain links TRBV28 with TRBJ2-3, with TRBD2 matching 9 bases. V was clipped by 8 bases and J by 6 bases; unmatched bases: 12. Per the germline V gene, CDR1 is MDHEN and CDR2 is SYDVKM. The CDR3 extends over 15 amino acids. The CDR3 DNA follows: TGTGCCAGCCCGGGGCGGGGGGGCCAGTGGGATACGCAGTATTTT. It translates to CASPGRGGQWDTQYF.

The chain is built from TRBV28 and TRBJ1-6, with 8 bases lining up with TRBD1. The J segment lost 10 bases and the V segment lost 2 bases, leaving 4 bases of the junction unmatched. Germline CDR1 is MDHEN and CDR2 is SYDVKM. This CDR3 comprises 14 residues. For the CDR3, the DNA is TGTGCCAGCAGTTTAAACAGGGGGAACTCACCCCTCCACTTT. Translating gives CASSLNRGNSPLHF.

V usage is TRBV14 and J usage is TRBJ2-1; no clear D gene. This CDR3 is built from 16 residues. Trimming took off 1 base at V and 0 bases at J, with 10 bases between the two ends. Germline CDR1 reads SGHDN; CDR2 reads FVKESK. CDR3 loop: CASSQVRGSSYNEQFF. The CDR3 DNA reads as TGTGCCAGCAGCCAAGTCCGCGGCAGCTCCTACAATGAGCAGTTCTTC.

The chain combines TRBV5-1 with TRBJ1-1; 10 bases map to TRBD1. CDR1 is SGHRS and CDR2 is YFSETQ in the germline V gene. V lost 4 bases, J lost 1 base, and 4 bases stayed unmatched. This CDR3 contains 15 residues. The DNA for the CDR3 is TGCGCCAGCAGCCCGACAGGGGGCTCGAACACTGAAGCTTTCTTT. Its translation: CASSPTGGSNTEAFF.

The chain employs TRBV5-6 and TRBJ2-1; 11 nucleotides align to TRBD2. V lost 2 bases and J lost 7; bases outside the gene matches: 8. Germline CDR1 is SGHDT and CDR2 is YYEEEE. The CDR3 runs to 16 residues. The CDR3 protein is CASSFIAGGPANEQFF. CDR3 DNA: TGTGCCAGCAGCTTTATAGCGGGGGGGCCCGCGAATGAGCAGTTCTTC.

The rearrangement links TRBV7-2 to TRBJ2-2; unclear D gene. CDR1 SGHTA and CDR2 FQGNSA come from the germline V gene. This CDR3 spans 14 amino acids. Trimming removed 1 base from V and 7 bases from J, with 10 bases in between. The CDR3 DNA follows: TGTGCCAGCAGCTTAGAACTATGGATCGGGGAGCTGTTTTTT. As protein: CASSLELWIGELFF.

The chain joins TRBV27 to TRBJ1-2, with D maybe TRBD1 (5 bases). CDR3 length: 13 residues. V lost 10 bases and J lost 0, with 12 bases in between. CDR1 and CDR2 (germline): MNHEY, SMNVEV (reference sequence). CDR3 DNA: TGTGCCACCGCGACAGCTCCTAACTATGGCTACACCTTC. Translation: CATATAPNYGYTF.

This clone was picked up one time. This chain connects TRBV19 to TRBJ2-5; 7 bases fit TRBD1. This CDR3 contains 12 residues. With 11 bases clipped from V and 4 bases from J, the junction kept 7 bases outside the gene matches. From germline, CDR1 is LNHDA and CDR2 SQIVND (reference sequence). Here the CDR3 DNA reads TGTGCCTCCCGGGACAGACTAGAGACCCAGTACTTC. Translating it yields CASRDRLETQYF. The whole variable domain, filled in from reference TRBV19 and TRBJ2-5, reads DGGITQSPKYLFRKEGQNVTLSCEQNLNHDAMYWYRQDPGQGLRLIYYSQIVNDFQKGDIAEGYSVSREKKESFPLTVTSAQKNPTAFYLCASRDRLETQYFGPGTRLLVL.

The rearrangement uses TRBV19 and TRBJ1-1; D call uncertain. Germline CDR1 LNHDA, CDR2 SQIVND (reference sequence). The length of the CDR3 is 13 residues. With 1 base removed from V and 1 base from J, the gap between germline ends came to 4 bases. The CDR3 region is CASSIGRNTEAFF. In DNA form, the CDR3 reads TGTGCCAGTAGTATAGGGAGGAACACTGAAGCTTTCTTT.

This chain uses TRBV20-1 with TRBJ2-1, with D unresolved. The CDR3 contains 11 residues. Trimming pared 0 bases from V and 9 bases from J, leaving 6 bases between. CDR1 is DFQATT and CDR2 is SNEGSKA in the germline V gene (reference sequence). For the CDR3, the DNA is TGCAGTGCTAGAGATTACGGTGAGCAGTTCTTC. Residues: CSARDYGEQFF.

The gene calls are TRBV11-2 and TRBJ1-5, with D possibly matching TRBD1 (5 bases). The CDR3 length is 14 residues. In germline, CDR1 is SGHAT, CDR2 FQNNGV. V dropped 2 bases and J dropped 4 bases, with 9 bases sitting between them. The CDR3 DNA reads TGTGCCAGCAGCTTACAGGGATATAATCAGCCCCAGCATTTT. It translates to CASSLQGYNQPQHF.

The V and J genes are TRBV10-2 and TRBJ2-3, with D unclear. The V gene's germline CDR1 is WSHSY and CDR2 SAAADI. The V end was cut by 4 bases, the J end by 1 base, with 9 bases between. The CDR3 sequence is 14 residues long. The CDR3 region is CASSAVKGTDTQYF. The CDR3 DNA reads TGCGCCAGCAGTGCGGTCAAAGGCACAGATACGCAGTATTTT.

V gene TRBV5-4 combines with J gene TRBJ1-1; D unclear. This CDR3 region has 14 residues. V lost 0 bases and J lost 1, with 7 bases in between. Germline loops: CDR1 SGHNT, CDR2 YYREEE (reference sequence). The CDR3 nucleotides read TGTGCCAGCAGCTTGGCACGAGCGAACACTGAAGCTTTCTTT. Translating it yields CASSLARANTEAFF.

With regard to this clone: Other nucleotide sequences from this sample produce the same CDR3. The chain links TRBV10-3 to TRBJ2-7; 8 nucleotides line up with TRBD2. Germline V gives CDR1 ENHRY, CDR2 SYGVKD. V trimming: 5 bases; J trimming: 0 bases; junction bases outside the gene matches: 0. The CDR3 is 13 amino acids. The CDR3 loop reads CAISTSGSYEQYF. The CDR3 DNA is TGTGCCATCAGTACTAGCGGCTCCTACGAGCAGTACTTC.